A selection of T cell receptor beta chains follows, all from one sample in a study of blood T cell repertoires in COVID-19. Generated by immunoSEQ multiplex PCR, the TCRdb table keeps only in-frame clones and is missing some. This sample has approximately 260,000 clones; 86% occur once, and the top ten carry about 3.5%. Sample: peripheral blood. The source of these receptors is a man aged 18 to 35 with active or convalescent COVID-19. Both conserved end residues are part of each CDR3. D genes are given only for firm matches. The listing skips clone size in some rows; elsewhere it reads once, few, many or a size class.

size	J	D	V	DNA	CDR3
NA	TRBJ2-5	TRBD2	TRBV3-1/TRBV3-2	TGTGCCAGCAGCGAAACTTCAGCGGGAGGGCGGGAGACCCAGTACTTC	CASSETSAGGRETQYF
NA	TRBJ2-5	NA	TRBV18	TGTGCCAGCTCCCCCGGGGGATCGGGGACCCAGTACTTC	CASSPGGSGTQYF
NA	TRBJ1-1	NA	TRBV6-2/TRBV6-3	TGTGCCAGCAGTCAGAGAAACAGGGTATCTCGGGCTGAAGCTTTCTTT	CASSQRNRVSRAEAFF
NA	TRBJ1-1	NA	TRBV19	TGTGCCACAAGGGCGGGGAACACTGAAGCTTTCTTT	CATRAGNTEAFF
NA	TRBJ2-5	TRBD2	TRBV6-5	TGTGCCAGCAGTTACAACGGACTAGATGGAGAGACCCAGTACTTC	CASSYNGLDGETQYF
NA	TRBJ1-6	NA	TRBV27	TGTGCCAGCAGTCGGGGGGACCTTAATTCACCCCTCCACTTT	CASSRGDLNSPLHF
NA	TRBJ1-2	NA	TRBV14	TGTGCCAGCAGCCAAGACGGCCCTCATAGCCCATGGGACACCTTC	CASSQDGPHSPWDTF
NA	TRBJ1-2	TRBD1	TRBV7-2	TGTGCCAGCAGCGCACAGGGGGGGCCCTATGGCTACACCTTC	CASSAQGGPYGYTF
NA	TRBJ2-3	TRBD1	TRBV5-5	TGTGCCAGCAGCTTGGCCTGGCTGACAGGGCCAGCTTCCCGACTCGATACGCAGTATTTT	CASSLAWLTGPASRLDTQYF
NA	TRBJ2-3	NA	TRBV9	TGTGCCAGCAGCGTAGGAATAAGAGGGGGAAACGCGTTTCCAGATACGCAGTATTTT	CASSVGIRGGNAFPDTQYF
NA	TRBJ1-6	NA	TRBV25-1	TGTGCCAGCAGTGACAGTTGGGGAGTTAATTCACCCCTCCACTTT	CASSDSWGVNSPLHF
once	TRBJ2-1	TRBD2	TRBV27	TGTGCCAGCAGTTCAAGCTCAAGCGGGGGGGTTTACAATGAGCAGTTCTTC	CASSSSSSGGVYNEQFF
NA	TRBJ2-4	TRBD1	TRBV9	TGTGCCAGCAGCGCCCAGGGGGCAGCGGACATTCAGTACTTC	CASSAQGAADIQYF
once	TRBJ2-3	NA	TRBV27	TGTGCCAGCAGTTTATCGGCGGAGGGGACAGATACGCAGTATTTT	CASSLSAEGTDTQYF
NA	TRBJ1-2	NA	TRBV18	TGTGCCAGCTCACCCGCCAGGGATCGATTAAACTATGGCTACACCTTC	CASSPARDRLNYGYTF
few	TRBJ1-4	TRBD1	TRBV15	TGTGCCACCAGCAGGAGAGGACAGGGGGCGATTTTTGATGAAAAACTGTTTTTT	CATSRRGQGAIFDEKLFF
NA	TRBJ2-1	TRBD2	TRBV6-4	TGTGCCAGCAGTAAAGGACTAGCACACAATGAGCAGTTCTTC	CASSKGLAHNEQFF
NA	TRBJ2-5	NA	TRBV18	TGTGCCAGCTCCCCCGAGGGGGTAGCGGGCCAAGAGACCCAGTACTTC	CASSPEGVAGQETQYF
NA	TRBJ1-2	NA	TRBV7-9	TGTGCCAGCAGCTACGCCGCGACAGTCAGGCTGGGATTTGGCTACACCTTC	CASSYAATVRLGFGYTF
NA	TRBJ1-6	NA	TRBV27	TGTGCCAGCAGCACCTCACCGAGCTCCTATAATTCACCCCTCCACTTT	CASSTSPSSYNSPLHF